The TCR beta chain under discussion was sequenced for a study of shared T cell receptors in the human thymus. Method: immunoSEQ multiplex PCR; TCRdb's copy keeps in-frame clones and lacks some. The sample holds roughly 710,000 clones, over 75% seen once. V lost 3 bases to trimming and J lost 2 bases, with 10 bases between them. Germline lookup yields CDR1 MNHEY and CDR2 SMNVEV (reference sequence). This CDR3 has 15 amino acids. These data were also filed under a second study, of human thymus T cells. This second report adds: Healthy Finnish infants undergoing corrective surgery for congenital heart defects provided the donor material. The thymus tissue came from resections taken during corrective heart surgery. Gene usage for V and J segments appeared biased in thymic and blood repertoires. Overlap was high between thymic repertoires from unrelated individuals, as reported in related research.

This receptor was taken from a girl under three years old with a congenital heart defect. The V gene is TRBV27, the J gene TRBJ1-4; a possible D gene is TRBD1 (5 bases). The material sequenced was thymocytes. The CDR3 sequence: CASSFRGGTNEKLFF. The DNA for the CDR3 is TGTGCCAGCAGTTTCCGGGGGGGGACTAATGAAAAACTGTTTTTT.